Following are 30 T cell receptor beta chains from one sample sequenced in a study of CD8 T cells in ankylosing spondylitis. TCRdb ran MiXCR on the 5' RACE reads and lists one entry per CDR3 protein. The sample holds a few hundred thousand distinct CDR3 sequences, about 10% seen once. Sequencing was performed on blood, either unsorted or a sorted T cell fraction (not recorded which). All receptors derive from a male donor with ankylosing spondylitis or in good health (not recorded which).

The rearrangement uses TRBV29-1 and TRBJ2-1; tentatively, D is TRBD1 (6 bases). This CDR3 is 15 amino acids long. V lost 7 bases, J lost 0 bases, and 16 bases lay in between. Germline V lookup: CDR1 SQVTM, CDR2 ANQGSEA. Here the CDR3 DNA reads TGCAGCGGTGCCAAGGGGGAGAGCTCCTACAATGAGCAGTTCTTC. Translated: CSGAKGESSYNEQFF.

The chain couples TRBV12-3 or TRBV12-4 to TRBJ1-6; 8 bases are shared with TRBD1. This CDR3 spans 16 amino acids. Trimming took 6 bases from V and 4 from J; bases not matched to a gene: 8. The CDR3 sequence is CASSWGDRTYNSPLHF. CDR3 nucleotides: TGTGCCAGCAGCTGGGGGGACAGGACGTATAATTCACCCCTCCACTTT.

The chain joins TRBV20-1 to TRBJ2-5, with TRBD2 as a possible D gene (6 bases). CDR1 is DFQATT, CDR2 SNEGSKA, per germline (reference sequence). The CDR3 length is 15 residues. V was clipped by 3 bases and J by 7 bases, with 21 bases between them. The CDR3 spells CSASAPGTPGGTQYF. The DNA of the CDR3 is TGCAGTGCTAGCGCCCCCGGGACTCCGGGCGGGACCCAGTACTTC.

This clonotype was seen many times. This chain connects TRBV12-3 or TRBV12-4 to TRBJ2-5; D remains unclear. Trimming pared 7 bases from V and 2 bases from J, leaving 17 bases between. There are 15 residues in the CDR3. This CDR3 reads CASTPPGVLQETQYF. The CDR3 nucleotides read TGTGCCAGCACCCCACCCGGTGTACTTCAAGAGACCCAGTACTTC.

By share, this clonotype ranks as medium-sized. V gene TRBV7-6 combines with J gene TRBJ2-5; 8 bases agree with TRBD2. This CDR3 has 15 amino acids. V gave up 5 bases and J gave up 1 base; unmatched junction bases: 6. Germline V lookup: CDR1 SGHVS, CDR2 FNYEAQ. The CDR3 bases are TGTGCCAGCAGCCCTGGGCGGGGGGTCCAAGAGACCCAGTACTTC. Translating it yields CASSPGRGVQETQYF. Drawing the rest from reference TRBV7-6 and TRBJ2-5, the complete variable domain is GAGVSQSPRYKVTKRGQDVALRCDPISGHVSLYWYRQALGQGPEFLTYFNYEAQQDKSGLPNDRFSAERPEGSISTLTIQRTEQRDSAMYRCASSPGRGVQETQYFGPGTRLLVL.

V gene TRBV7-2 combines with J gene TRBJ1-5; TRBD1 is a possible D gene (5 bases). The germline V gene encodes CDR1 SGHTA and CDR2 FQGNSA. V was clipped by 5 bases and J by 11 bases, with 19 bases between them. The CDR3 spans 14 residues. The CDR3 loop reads CASSARGGKQSQHF. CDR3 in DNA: TGTGCCAGCAGCGCGAGGGGAGGGAAACAGTCCCAGCATTTT.

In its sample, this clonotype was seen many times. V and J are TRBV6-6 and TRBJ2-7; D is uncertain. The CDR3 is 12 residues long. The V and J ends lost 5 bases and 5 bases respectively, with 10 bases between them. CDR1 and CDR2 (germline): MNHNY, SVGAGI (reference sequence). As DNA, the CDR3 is TGTGCCAGCAGTCCGATAGTCCACGAGCAGTACTTC. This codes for CASSPIVHEQYF.

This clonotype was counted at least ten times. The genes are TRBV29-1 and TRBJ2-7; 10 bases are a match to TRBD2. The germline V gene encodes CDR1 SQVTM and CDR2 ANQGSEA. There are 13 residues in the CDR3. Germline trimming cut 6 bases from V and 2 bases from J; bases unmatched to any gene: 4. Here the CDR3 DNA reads TGCAGCGTAACTAGCGGGGATACCTACGAGCAGTACTTC. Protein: CSVTSGDTYEQYF.

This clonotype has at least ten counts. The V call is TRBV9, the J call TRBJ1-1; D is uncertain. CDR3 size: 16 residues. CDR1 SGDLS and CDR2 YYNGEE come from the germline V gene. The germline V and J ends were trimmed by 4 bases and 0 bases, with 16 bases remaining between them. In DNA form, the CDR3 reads TGTGCCAGCAGCCCCCGAGGAGGCCTCATGAACACTGAAGCTTTCTTT. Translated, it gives CASSPRGGLMNTEAFF.

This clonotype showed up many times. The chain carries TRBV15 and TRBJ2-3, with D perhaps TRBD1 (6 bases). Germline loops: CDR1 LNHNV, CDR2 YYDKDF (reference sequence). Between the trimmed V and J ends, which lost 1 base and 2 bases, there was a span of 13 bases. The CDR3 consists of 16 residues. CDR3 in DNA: TGTGCCACCAGCAGAGTAGGGGGTCTAAACACAGATACGCAGTATTTT. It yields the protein CATSRVGGLNTDTQYF.

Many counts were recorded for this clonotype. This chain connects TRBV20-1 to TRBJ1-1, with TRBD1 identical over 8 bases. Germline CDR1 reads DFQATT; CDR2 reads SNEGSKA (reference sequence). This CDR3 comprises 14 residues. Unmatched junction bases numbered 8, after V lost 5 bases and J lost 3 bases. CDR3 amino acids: CSAQTGESDTEAFF. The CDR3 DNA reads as TGCAGTGCTCAGACAGGGGAATCAGACACTGAAGCTTTCTTT.

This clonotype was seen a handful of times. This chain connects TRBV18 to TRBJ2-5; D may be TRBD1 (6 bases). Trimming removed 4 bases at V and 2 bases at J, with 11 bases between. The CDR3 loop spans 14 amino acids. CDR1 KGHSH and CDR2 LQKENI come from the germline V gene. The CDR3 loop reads CASSLGHAQETQYF. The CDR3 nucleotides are TGTGCCAGCTCACTGGGACACGCACAAGAGACCCAGTACTTC. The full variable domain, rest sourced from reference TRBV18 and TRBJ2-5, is NAGVMQNPRHLVRRRGQEARLRCSPMKGHSHVYWYRQLPEEGLKFMVYLQKENIIDESGMPKERFSAEFPKEGPSILRIQQVVRGDSAAYFCASSLGHAQETQYFGPGTRLLVL.

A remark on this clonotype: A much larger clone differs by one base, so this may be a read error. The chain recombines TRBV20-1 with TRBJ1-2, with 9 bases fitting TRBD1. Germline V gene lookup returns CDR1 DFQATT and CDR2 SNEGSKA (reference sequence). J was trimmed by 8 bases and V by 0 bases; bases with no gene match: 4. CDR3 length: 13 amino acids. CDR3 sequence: CSARDGTGSGYTF. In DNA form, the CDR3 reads TGCAGTGCTAGAGACGGGACAGGGAGCGGCTACACCTTC.

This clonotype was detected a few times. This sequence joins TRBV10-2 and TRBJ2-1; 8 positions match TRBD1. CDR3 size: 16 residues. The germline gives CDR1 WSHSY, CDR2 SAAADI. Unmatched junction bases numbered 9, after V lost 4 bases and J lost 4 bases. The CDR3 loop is CASSGSWDRLYNEQFF. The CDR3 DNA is TGCGCCAGCAGTGGATCCTGGGACAGGTTGTACAATGAGCAGTTCTTC.

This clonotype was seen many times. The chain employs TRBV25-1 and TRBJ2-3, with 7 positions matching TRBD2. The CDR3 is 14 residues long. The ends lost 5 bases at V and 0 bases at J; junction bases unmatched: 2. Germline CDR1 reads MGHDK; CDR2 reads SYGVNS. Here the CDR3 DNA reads TGTGCCAGCAGTAGCGGGGAAAGCACAGATACGCAGTATTTT. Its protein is CASSSGESTDTQYF. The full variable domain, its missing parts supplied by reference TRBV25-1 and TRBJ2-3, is EADIYQTPRYLVIGTGKKITLECSQTMGHDKMYWYQQDPGMELHLIHYSYGVNSTEKGDLSSESTVSRIRTEHFPLTLESARPSHTSQYLCASSSGESTDTQYFGPGTRLTVL.

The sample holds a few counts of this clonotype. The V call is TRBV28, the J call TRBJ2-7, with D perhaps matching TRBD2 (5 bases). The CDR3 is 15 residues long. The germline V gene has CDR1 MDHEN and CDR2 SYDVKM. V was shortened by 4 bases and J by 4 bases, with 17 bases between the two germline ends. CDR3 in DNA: TGTGCCAGCAGTTCTCCCTCCGGGATCCTATACGAGCAGTACTTC. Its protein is CASSSPSGILYEQYF.

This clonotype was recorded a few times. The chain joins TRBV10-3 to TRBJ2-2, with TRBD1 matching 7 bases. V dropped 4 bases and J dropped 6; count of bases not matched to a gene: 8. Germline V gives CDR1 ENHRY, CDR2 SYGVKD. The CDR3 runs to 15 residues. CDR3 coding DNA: TGTGCCATCAGTGCTTCCGGGACAGAAGCCGGGGAGCTGTTTTTT. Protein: CAISASGTEAGELFF.

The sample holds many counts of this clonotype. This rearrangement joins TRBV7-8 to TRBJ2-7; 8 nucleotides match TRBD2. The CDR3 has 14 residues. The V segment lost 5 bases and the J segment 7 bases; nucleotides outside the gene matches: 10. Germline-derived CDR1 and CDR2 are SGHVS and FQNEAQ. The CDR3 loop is CASSLTSGLVEQYF. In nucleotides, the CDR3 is TGTGCCAGCAGCCTTACTAGCGGCCTAGTGGAGCAGTACTTC.

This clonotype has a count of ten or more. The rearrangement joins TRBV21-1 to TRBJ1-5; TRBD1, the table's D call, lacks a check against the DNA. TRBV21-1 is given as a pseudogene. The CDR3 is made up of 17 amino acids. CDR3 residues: CASSKTHRGRNNQPQHF. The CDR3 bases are TGTGCCAGCAGCAAAACCCACAGGGGGCGAAACAATCAGCCCCAGCATTTT.

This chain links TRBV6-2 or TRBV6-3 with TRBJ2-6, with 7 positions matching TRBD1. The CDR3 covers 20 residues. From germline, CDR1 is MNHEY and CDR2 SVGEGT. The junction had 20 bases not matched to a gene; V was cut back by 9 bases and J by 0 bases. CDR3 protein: CASTNRGRTIISSGANVLTF. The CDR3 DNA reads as TGTGCCAGTACAAACAGGGGCCGCACGATTATCAGCTCTGGGGCCAACGTCCTGACTTTC.

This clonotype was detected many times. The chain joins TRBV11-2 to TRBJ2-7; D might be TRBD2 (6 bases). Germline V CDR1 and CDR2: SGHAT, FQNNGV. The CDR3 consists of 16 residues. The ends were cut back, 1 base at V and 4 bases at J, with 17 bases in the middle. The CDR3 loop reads CASSLVRWRGIYEQYF. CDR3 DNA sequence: TGTGCCAGCAGCTTAGTAAGATGGCGGGGAATTTACGAGCAGTACTTC. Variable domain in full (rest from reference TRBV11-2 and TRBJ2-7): EAGVAQSPRYKIIEKRQSVAFWCNPISGHATLYWYQQILGQGPKLLIQFQNNGVVDDSQLPKDRFSAERLKGVDSTLKIQPAKLEDSAVYLCASSLVRWRGIYEQYFGPGTRLTVT.

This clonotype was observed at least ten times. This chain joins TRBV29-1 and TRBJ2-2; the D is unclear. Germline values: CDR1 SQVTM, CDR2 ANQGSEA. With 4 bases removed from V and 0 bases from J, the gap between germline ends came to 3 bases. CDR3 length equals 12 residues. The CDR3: CSVVANTGELFF. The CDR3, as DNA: TGCAGCGTTGTAGCGAACACCGGGGAGCTGTTTTTT.

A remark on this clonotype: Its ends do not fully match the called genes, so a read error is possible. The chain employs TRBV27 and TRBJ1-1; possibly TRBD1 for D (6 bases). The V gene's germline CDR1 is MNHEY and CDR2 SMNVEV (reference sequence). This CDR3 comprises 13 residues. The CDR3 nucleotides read TGTACCAGCAGAACAGGGTTAAACACTGAAGTTTTCTTT. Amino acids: CTSRTGLNTEVFF.

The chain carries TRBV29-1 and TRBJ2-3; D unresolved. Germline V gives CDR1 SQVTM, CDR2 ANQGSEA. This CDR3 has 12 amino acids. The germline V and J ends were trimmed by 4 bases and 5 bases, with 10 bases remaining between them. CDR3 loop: CSVGNRGDTQYF. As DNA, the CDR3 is TGCAGCGTTGGGAACAGAGGAGATACGCAGTATTTT.

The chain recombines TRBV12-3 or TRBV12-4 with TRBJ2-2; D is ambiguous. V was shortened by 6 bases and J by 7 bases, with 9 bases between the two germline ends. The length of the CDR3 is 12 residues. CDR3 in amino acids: CASSQSIGELFF. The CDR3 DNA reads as TGTGCCAGCAGCCAGAGCATCGGGGAGCTGTTTTTT.

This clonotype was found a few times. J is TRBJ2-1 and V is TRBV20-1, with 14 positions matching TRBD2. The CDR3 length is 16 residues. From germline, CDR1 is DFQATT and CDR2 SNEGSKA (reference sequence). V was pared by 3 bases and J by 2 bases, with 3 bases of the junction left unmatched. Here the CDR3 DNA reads TGCAGTGCTAGGACTAGCGGGAGGGACGCCTACAATGAGCAGTTCTTC. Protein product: CSARTSGRDAYNEQFF.

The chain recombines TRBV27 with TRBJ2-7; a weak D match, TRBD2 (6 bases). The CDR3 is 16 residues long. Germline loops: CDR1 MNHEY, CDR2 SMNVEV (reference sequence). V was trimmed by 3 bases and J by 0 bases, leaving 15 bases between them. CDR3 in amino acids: CASSFSGLTSSYEQYF. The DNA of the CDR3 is TGTGCCAGCAGTTTTAGCGGACTTACCAGCTCCTACGAGCAGTACTTC.

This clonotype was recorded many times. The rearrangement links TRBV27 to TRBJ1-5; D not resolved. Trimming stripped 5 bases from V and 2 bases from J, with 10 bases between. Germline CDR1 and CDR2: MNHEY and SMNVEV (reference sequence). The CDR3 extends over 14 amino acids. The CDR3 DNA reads TGTGCCAGCAGTCCGGGTCTAGGCAATCAGCCCCAGCATTTT. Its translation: CASSPGLGNQPQHF.

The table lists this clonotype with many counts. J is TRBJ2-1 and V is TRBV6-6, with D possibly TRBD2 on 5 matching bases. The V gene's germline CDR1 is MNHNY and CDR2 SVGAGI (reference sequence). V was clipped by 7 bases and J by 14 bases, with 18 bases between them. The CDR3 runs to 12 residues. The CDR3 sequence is CASTQPGGSEFF. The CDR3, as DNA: TGTGCCAGCACCCAACCCGGCGGGTCGGAGTTCTTC.

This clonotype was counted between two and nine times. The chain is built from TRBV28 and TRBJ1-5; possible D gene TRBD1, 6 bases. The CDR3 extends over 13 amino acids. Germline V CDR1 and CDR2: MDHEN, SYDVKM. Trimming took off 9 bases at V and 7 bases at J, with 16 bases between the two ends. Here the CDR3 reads CARRGGREQPQHF. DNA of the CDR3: TGTGCCAGACGCGGGGGGCGAGAACAGCCCCAGCATTTT.